The rows below give T cell receptor beta chains drawn from one sample of a study of blood T cell repertoires in COVID-19. Produced via immunoSEQ multiplex PCR; TCRdb's table is partial and in-frame only. The table shows hundreds of thousands of clones, with 89% occurring only once. Source material: PBMCs or T cells enriched from blood (not recorded which). The receptors shown here come from a man between 60 and 75 years old who had recovered from COVID-19. CDR3s include the opening cysteine and the closing phenylalanine or tryptophan. Each record gives: CDR3 protein, CDR3 DNA, V gene, clone size, J gene, D gene. A D gene is named only where the DNA matches it firmly. Not every row has a clone size; where given, it reads once, few, many or a size class.

CASSKGQVGEAFF | TGTGCCAGCAGCAAAGGACAGGTCGGTGAAGCTTTCTTT | TRBV21-1 | . | TRBJ1-1 | .
CASSLALLDHNEQFF | TGTGCCAGCAGCTTAGCGCTTCTAGACCACAATGAGCAGTTCTTC | TRBV7-2 | . | TRBJ2-1 | .
CASVTLLSGQTSGNTIYF | TGTGCCAGCGTTACCTTGCTCAGTGGACAGACCTCTGGAAACACCATATATTTT | TRBV27 | . | TRBJ1-3 | .
CASSYGGTAFDNEQFF | TGTGCCAGCAGTTACGGAGGGACCGCGTTTGACAATGAGCAGTTCTTC | TRBV28 | . | TRBJ2-1 | .
CASSFNPTGLNTEAFF | TGTGCCAGCAGCTTCAACCCGACAGGCTTGAACACTGAAGCTTTCTTT | TRBV5-6 | . | TRBJ1-1 | .
CAFPSYGTSAYNEQFF | TGTGCTTTTCCGTCCTATGGGACTAGCGCCTACAATGAGCAGTTCTTC | TRBV7-9 | . | TRBJ2-1 | TRBD2
CASSFISSGNTIYF | TGTGCCAGCAGCTTTATCTCCTCTGGAAACACCATATATTTT | TRBV7-9 | . | TRBJ1-3 | .
CASSVRGALGTDTQYF | TGTGCCAGCAGTGTACGGGGAGCCCTTGGCACAGATACGCAGTATTTT | TRBV2 | . | TRBJ2-3 | .
CASSLAGSRYGYYNEQFF | TGTGCCAGCAGTTTAGCGGGAAGTAGATACGGTTACTACAATGAGCAGTTCTTC | TRBV28 | . | TRBJ2-1 | .
CASSLDRPPTGELFF | TGCGCCAGCAGTTTGGACAGACCCCCCACCGGGGAGCTGTTTTTT | TRBV5-1 | . | TRBJ2-2 | .
CASSPSGSTDAQYF | TGTGCCAGCAGCCCCTCGGGGAGCACAGATGCGCAGTATTTT | TRBV14 | . | TRBJ2-3 | .
CASSVRSMDQPQHF | TGCGCCAGCAGTGTCAGGTCTATGGATCAGCCCCAGCATTTT | TRBV10-2 | . | TRBJ1-5 | .
CASRPGQGHQPQHF | TGTGCCAGTCGTCCGGGACAGGGTCATCAGCCCCAGCATTTT | TRBV2 | . | TRBJ1-5 | TRBD1
CASSLGGSGYGYTF | TGTGCCAGCAGTTTAGGAGGGTCAGGTTATGGCTACACCTTC | TRBV28 | . | TRBJ1-2 | .
CASSLGTAYEQYF | TGTGCCAGCAGCTTAGGGACAGCCTACGAGCAGTACTTC | TRBV11-2 | . | TRBJ2-7 | .
CASSGEGGSSYEQYF | TGTGCCAGCAGTGGGGAGGGGGGAAGCTCCTACGAGCAGTACTTC | TRBV28 | few | TRBJ2-7 | .
CASSRYPGHNYGYTF | TGTGCCAGCAGCCGGTATCCGGGACACAACTATGGCTACACCTTC | TRBV7-2 | . | TRBJ1-2 | .
CASTLMSLSGYTF | TGTGCCAGCACCTTGATGAGCCTTAGTGGCTACACCTTC | TRBV12-3/TRBV12-4 | . | TRBJ1-2 | .
CASSISGSEQYF | TGTGCCAGTAGTATATCAGGGTCCGAGCAGTACTTC | TRBV19 | . | TRBJ2-7 | .
CASSLDSGGYGYTF | TGTGCCAGCAGCTTAGATTCGGGGGGTTACGGCTACACCTTC | TRBV11-2 | . | TRBJ1-2 | .
CASRPDRVSYGYTF | TGTGCCAGCAGACCAGACAGGGTATCCTATGGCTACACCTTC | TRBV5-4 | once | TRBJ1-2 | TRBD1
CASSLVGTGTYEQYF | TGTGCCAGCAGCTTGGTGGGGACAGGGACCTACGAGCAGTACTTC | TRBV5-6 | . | TRBJ2-7 | TRBD1
CAWSVKGQDNSPLHF | TGTGCCTGGAGTGTGAAGGGACAAGATAATTCACCCCTCCACTTT | TRBV30 | . | TRBJ1-6 | .
CASSYSAGQEHTEAFF | TGTGCCAGCAGTTACTCGGCAGGGCAAGAACACACTGAAGCTTTCTTT | TRBV6-5 | . | TRBJ1-1 | .
CASTEGAGGHTEAFF | TGCGCCAGCACCGAAGGGGCAGGGGGCCACACTGAAGCTTTCTTT | TRBV5-1 | . | TRBJ1-1 | TRBD1
CASRYRVNEQFF | TGTGCCAGCAGGTACAGGGTCAATGAGCAGTTCTTC | TRBV12-3/TRBV12-4 | . | TRBJ2-1 | .
CASSLVGSRGTGELFF | TGCGCCAGCAGCTTGGTAGGGAGCAGAGGCACCGGGGAGCTGTTTTTT | TRBV5-1 | once | TRBJ2-2 | .
CASSLTGAYGTQYF | TGTGCCAGCAGCTTAACGGGGGCTTATGGGACCCAGTACTTC | TRBV7-3 | . | TRBJ2-5 | .
CASSQDRLAHGRGAYNEQFF | TGTGCCAGCAGCCAAGATCGCCTCGCTCACGGGCGCGGGGCCTACAATGAGCAGTTCTTC | TRBV3-1/TRBV3-2 | . | TRBJ2-1 | .
CASSLRQVAKEQYF | TGTGCCAGCAGCTTAAGACAGGTTGCGAAAGAGCAGTACTTC | TRBV11-2 | . | TRBJ2-7 | .
CASSPRTGRENTEAFF | TGTGCCAGCTCACCACGGACAGGGAGGGAGAACACTGAAGCTTTCTTT | TRBV18 | . | TRBJ1-1 | TRBD1
CASSPRDRVGETQYF | TGTGCCAGCAGCCCCCGGGACAGGGTAGGAGAGACCCAGTACTTC | TRBV11-3 | . | TRBJ2-5 | TRBD1
CASSSGTVTQYEQYF | TGTGCCAGCAGTTCCGGGACAGTCACCCAATACGAGCAGTACTTC | TRBV28 | . | TRBJ2-7 | TRBD1
CASSLVGGRKTGELFF | TGCGCCAGCAGCTTGGTAGGCGGGAGAAAAACCGGGGAGCTGTTTTTT | TRBV5-1 | . | TRBJ2-2 | TRBD2
CASSPPGQGMISGNTIYF | TGTGCCAGCTCACCACCGGGACAGGGGATGATCTCTGGAAACACCATATATTTT | TRBV18 | . | TRBJ1-3 | TRBD1
CASSDTPGQATDTQYF | TGCGCCAGCAGCGACACTCCGGGACAGGCCACAGATACGCAGTATTTT | TRBV5-1 | once | TRBJ2-3 | TRBD1
CASSSPGAGNTIYF | TGTGCCAGCAGCTCTCCAGGGGCCGGAAACACCATATATTTT | TRBV7-2 | . | TRBJ1-3 | .
CASSGTPNPYNEQFF | TGTGCCAGCAGCGGGACACCTAACCCCTACAATGAGCAGTTCTTC | TRBV3-1/TRBV3-2 | . | TRBJ2-1 | .
CASSPGTTQETQYF | TGTGCCAGCAGCCCGGGGACTACCCAAGAGACCCAGTACTTC | TRBV5-5 | . | TRBJ2-5 | TRBD2
CASSQDNLAGGEETQYF | TGTGCCAGCAGCCAAGATAACCTTGCGGGAGGGGAAGAGACCCAGTACTTC | TRBV3-1/TRBV3-2 | once | TRBJ2-5 | TRBD2
CASSLWPLPAGWTGELFF | TGCGCCAGCAGCCTGTGGCCCCTACCCGCAGGGTGGACCGGGGAGCTGTTTTTT | TRBV5-1 | . | TRBJ2-2 | .
CASSQKTGTAGYGYTF | TGCGCCAGCAGCCAGAAGACAGGGACGGCGGGCTATGGCTACACCTTC | TRBV5-1 | . | TRBJ1-2 | TRBD1